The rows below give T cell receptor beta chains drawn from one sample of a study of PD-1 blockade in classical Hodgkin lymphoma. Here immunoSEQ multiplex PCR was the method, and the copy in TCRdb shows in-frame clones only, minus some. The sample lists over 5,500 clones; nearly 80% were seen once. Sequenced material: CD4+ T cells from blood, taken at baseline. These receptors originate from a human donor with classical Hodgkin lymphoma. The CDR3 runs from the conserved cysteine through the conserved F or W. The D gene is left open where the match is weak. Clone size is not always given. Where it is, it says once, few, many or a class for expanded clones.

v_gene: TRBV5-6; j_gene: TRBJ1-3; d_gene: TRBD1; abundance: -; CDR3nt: TGTGCCAGCAGCTTGGACAGGGGGGGAAACACCATATATTTT; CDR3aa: CASSLDRGGNTIYF
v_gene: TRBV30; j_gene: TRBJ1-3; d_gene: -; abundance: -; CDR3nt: TGTGCCTGGAGCTTACCTGGGCCTGGAAACACCATATATTTT; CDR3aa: CAWSLPGPGNTIYF
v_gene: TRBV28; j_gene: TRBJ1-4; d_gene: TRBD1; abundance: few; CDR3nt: TGTGCCAGCAGTTTAGCAACAGGGGGCGATGAAAAACTGTTTTTT; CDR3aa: CASSLATGGDEKLFF
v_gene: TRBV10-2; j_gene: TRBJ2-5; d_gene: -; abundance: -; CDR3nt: TGCGCCAGCAGTGAGTCCGCCTCTACAGGGTACCGGCAAGAGACCCAGTACTTC; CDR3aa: CASSESASTGYRQETQYF
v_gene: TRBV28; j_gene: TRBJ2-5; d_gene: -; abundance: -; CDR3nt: TGTGCCAGCAGTTCGGGGGCAGGAACCGGGGACCCACACAGGACCCAGTACTTC; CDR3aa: CASSSGAGTGDPHRTQYF
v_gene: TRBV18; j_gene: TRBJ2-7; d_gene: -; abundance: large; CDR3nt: TGTGCCAGCTCGCGCGGGACAGCCTACGAGCAGTACTTC; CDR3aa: CASSRGTAYEQYF
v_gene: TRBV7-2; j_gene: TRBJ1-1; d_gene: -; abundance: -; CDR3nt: TGTGCCAGCAGCTTATACAGTGGAATGAACACTGAAGCTTTCTTT; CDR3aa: CASSLYSGMNTEAFF
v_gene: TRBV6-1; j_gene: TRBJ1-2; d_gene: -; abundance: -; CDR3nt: TGTGCCAGCAGTGACAACAGGGCGATTGCGGGCTATGGCTACACCTTC; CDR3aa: CASSDNRAIAGYGYTF
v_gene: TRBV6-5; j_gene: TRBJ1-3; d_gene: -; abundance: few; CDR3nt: TGTGCCACCGGGGGGGTTGGCGGAAACACCATATATTTT; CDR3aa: CATGGVGGNTIYF
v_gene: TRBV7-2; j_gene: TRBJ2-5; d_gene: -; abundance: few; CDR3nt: TGTGCCAGCAGCTTAGTACCGCGTAGAGAGACCCAGTACTTC; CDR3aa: CASSLVPRRETQYF
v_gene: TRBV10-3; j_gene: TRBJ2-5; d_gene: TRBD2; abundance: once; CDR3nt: TGTGCCATCAGTGATCGAGGCGGGGGGGCGGGGGAGACCCAGTACTTC; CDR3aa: CAISDRGGGAGETQYF
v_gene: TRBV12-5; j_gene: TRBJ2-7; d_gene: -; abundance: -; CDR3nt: TGTGCTAGTGCCTCCCGGTCCAACCCCCACGAGCAGTACTTC; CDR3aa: CASASRSNPHEQYF
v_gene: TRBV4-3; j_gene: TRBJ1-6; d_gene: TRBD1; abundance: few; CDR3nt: TGCGCCAGCAGCCATCGGACAGGGAGGCCCCTCCACTTT; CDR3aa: CASSHRTGRPLHF
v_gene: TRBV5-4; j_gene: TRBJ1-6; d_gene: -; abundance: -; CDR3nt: TGTGCCAGCAGCTTTGCTGGGACCATCATCAATTCACCCCTCCACTTT; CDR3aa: CASSFAGTIINSPLHF
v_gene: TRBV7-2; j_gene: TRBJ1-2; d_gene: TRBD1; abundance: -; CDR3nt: TGTGCCAGCAGCCGGGGACAGGACTCGGTGGATTTC; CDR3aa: CASSRGQDSVDF
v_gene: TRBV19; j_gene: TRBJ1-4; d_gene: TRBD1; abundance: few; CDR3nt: TGTGCCAGTAGTCCCGGCAACAGGGGCCGCACTAATGAAAAACTGTTTTTT; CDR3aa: CASSPGNRGRTNEKLFF
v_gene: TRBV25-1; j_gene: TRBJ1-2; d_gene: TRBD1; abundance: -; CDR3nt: TGTGCCAGCAGTGAAACAGGGGGTAACTATGGCTACACCTTC; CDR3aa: CASSETGGNYGYTF
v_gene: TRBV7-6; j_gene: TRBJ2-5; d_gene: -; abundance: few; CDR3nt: TGTGCCAGCAGCTTCTCGGCAGGGGTAGAGACCCAGTACTTC; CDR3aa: CASSFSAGVETQYF
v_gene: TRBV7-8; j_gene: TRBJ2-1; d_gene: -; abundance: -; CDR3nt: TGTGCCAGCAGCTTACAACCTCTGGGTACCAATGAGCAGTTCTTC; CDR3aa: CASSLQPLGTNEQFF
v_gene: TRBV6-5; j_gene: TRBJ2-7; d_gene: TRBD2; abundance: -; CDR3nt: TGTGCCAGCAGTTACAGGGGACTACCCTACGAGCAGTACTTC; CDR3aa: CASSYRGLPYEQYF
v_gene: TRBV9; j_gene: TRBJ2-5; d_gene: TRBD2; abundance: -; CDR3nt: TGTGCCAGCAGCGTAGGGGTAGCGGGGACAGAGACCCAGTACTTC; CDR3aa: CASSVGVAGTETQYF
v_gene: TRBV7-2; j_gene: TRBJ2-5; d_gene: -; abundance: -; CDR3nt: TGTGCCAGCAACCAGGGGTATTCAGGGGAGACCCAGTACTTC; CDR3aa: CASNQGYSGETQYF
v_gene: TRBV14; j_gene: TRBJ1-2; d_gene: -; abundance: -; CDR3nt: TGTGCCAGCAGCCAAATCGGCTCGAGCTATGGCTACACCTTC; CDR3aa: CASSQIGSSYGYTF
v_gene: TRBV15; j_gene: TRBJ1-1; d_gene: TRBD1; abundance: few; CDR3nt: TGTGCCACCAGCAGGGACAGGAAATTTGGCACTGAAGCTTTCTTT; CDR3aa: CATSRDRKFGTEAFF
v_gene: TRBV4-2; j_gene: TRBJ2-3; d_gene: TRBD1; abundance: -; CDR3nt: TGTGCCAGCAGCCGGAGGACAGGGGCTCGCACAGATACGCAGTATTTT; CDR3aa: CASSRRTGARTDTQYF
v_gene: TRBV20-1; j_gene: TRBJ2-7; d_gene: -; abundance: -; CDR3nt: TGCAGTGCTAGTACTCGAGCCGTAGCCTTCTTC; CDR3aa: CSASTRAVAFF
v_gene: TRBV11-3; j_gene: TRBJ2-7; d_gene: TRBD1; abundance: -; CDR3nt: TGTGCCAGCAGCTTCGACAGGGGGGACTACGAGCAGTACTTC; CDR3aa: CASSFDRGDYEQYF
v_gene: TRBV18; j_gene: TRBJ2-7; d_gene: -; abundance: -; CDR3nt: TGTGCCAGCTCACGGGGGGACACCTCCTACGAGCAGTACTTC; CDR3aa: CASSRGDTSYEQYF
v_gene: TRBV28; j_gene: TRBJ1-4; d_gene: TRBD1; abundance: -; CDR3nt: TGTGCCAGCAGCCTCCGGGACAGGGGATTCGAAAAACTGTTTTTT; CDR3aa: CASSLRDRGFEKLFF
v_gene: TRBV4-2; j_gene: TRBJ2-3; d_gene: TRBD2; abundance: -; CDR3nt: TGTGCCAGCAGCCAAGAAATCTTCCAGCGGGGGGTAATCACAGATACGCAGTATTTT; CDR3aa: CASSQEIFQRGVITDTQYF
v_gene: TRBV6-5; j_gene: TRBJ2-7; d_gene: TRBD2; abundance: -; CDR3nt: TGTGCCAGCAGGGTCCTAGCGGGGGGCTACGAGCAGTACTTC; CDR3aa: CASRVLAGGYEQYF
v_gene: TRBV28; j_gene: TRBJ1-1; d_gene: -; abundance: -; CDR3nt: TGTGCCAGCAGTTTATTCCAGAGGGCTTTCTTT; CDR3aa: CASSLFQRAFF
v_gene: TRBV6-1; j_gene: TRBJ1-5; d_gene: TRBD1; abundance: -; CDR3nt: TGTGCCAGCAGTGAAAGAACAGGGGGTCCTCAGCCCCAGCATTTT; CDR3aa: CASSERTGGPQPQHF
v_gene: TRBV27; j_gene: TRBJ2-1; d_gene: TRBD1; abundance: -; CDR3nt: TGTGCCAGCAGTTCCGGGACAGACTCCTACAATGAGCAGTTCTTC; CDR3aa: CASSSGTDSYNEQFF
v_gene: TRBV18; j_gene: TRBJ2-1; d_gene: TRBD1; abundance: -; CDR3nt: TGTGCCAGCTCACCACCGCAGGGGGCCATACACTCCTACAATGAGCAGTTCTTC; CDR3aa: CASSPPQGAIHSYNEQFF
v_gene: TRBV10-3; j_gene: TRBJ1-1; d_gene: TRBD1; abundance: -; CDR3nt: TGTGCCATCAGTGACCAGACAGGGCCTGAAGCTTTCTTT; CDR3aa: CAISDQTGPEAFF
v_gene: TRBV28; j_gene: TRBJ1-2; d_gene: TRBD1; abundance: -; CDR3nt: TGTGCCAGTTCCGACAGGGGCTATGGCTACACCTTC; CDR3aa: CASSDRGYGYTF
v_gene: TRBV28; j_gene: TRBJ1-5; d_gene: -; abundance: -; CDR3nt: TGTGCCAGCAGGTCCATGGTGGGGCAGAATCAGCCCCAGCATTTT; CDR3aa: CASRSMVGQNQPQHF
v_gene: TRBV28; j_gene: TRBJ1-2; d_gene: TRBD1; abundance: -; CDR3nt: TGTGCCAGCATCCCTCAGGGGGCTGAGGGCTACACCTTC; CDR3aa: CASIPQGAEGYTF
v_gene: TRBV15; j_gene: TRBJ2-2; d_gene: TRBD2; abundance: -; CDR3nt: TGTGCCACCAGCCGAGGACTAGCTGCGGGTTACACCGGGGAGCTGTTTTTT; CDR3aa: CATSRGLAAGYTGELFF
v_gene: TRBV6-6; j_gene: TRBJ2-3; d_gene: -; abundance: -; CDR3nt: TGTGCCAGCAGCTATCGCGTCCAGAGCACAGATACGCAGTATTTT; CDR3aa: CASSYRVQSTDTQYF
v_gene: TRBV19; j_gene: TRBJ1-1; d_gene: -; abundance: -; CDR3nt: TGTGCCAGTAATGAATGGGGGGCTGAAGCTTTCTTT; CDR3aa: CASNEWGAEAFF
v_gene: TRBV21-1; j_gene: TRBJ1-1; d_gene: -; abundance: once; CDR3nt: TGTGCCAGCAGCACGCAAGCGCGGTGGGGCGGACTGATGAACACTGAAGCTTTCTTT; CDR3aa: CASSTQARWGGLMNTEAFF